This T cell receptor (beta chain) was obtained from a study of sequential checkpoint blockade in melanoma. Treatment denoted: randomized to nivolumab then ipilimumab (arm A) or the reverse (arm B). The germline V gene encodes CDR1 SGHNT and CDR2 YENEEA. V dropped 3 bases and J dropped 6; count of bases not matched to a gene: 8. The CDR3 is 14 residues long. This clone ranks as medium-sized. Profiling relied on immunoSEQ multiplex PCR, and the TCRdb table lists in-frame clones only, not all of them. Of about 2,100 clones in the sample, more than 20% were seen once. This receptor was taken from a human donor with melanoma. This chain connects TRBV11-3 to TRBJ2-7, with 7 bases aligning to TRBD1. Sequences were derived from tumor tissue (inferred from file names), sampled from a patient given nivolumab and ipilimumab in sequence. The CDR3 DNA reads as TGTGCCAGCAGCTTGGTCAGGGGGAACGTCGAGCAGTACTTC. Translation gives CASSLVRGNVEQYF.